This TCR beta chain was sequenced during a study of brain T cells in children with intractable seizures. Notes on the study in general: Patients' HCMV serostatus was unknown; virus specificity rests on CDR3 similarity alone.

On this clone itself: Its antigen is currently unknown.

CDR1 is KGHSH, CDR2 LQKENI, per germline. J gave up 6 bases and V 3 bases, and 12 bases lay outside the gene matches. The CDR3 sequence is 16 residues long. The data were produced by immunoSEQ multiplex PCR, yet TCRdb's version contains in-frame clones alone and is incomplete. The sample has about 80,000 clones; approximately 90% are singletons. The sequenced cases were selected for having the highest brain T cell transcript signatures. The receptor was derived from a girl under 10 years old with Rasmussen encephalitis and intractable seizures. The V gene is TRBV18, the J gene TRBJ2-7, with 9 bases lining up with TRBD1. The specimen was peripheral blood, collected at surgery. The CDR3 protein is CASSPGQGLAYREQYF. CDR3 nucleotide sequence: TGTGCCAGCTCACCCGGACAGGGGTTGGCTTACCGCGAGCAGTACTTC.